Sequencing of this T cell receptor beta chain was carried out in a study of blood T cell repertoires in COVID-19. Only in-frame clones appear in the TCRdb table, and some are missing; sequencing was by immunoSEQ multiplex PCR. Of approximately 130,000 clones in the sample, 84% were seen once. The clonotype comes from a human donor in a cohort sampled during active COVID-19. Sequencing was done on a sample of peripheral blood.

CDR3 residues: CASRTTDRANQPQHF. The CDR3 DNA reads TGTGCCAGTAGGACCACCGACAGGGCAAATCAGCCCCAGCATTTT. The gene calls are TRBV19 and TRBJ1-5, with 7 bases that match TRBD1. From germline, CDR1 is LNHDA and CDR2 SQIVND (reference sequence). The junction had 9 bases not matched to a gene; V was cut back by 6 bases and J by 4 bases. CDR3 length: 15 amino acids.